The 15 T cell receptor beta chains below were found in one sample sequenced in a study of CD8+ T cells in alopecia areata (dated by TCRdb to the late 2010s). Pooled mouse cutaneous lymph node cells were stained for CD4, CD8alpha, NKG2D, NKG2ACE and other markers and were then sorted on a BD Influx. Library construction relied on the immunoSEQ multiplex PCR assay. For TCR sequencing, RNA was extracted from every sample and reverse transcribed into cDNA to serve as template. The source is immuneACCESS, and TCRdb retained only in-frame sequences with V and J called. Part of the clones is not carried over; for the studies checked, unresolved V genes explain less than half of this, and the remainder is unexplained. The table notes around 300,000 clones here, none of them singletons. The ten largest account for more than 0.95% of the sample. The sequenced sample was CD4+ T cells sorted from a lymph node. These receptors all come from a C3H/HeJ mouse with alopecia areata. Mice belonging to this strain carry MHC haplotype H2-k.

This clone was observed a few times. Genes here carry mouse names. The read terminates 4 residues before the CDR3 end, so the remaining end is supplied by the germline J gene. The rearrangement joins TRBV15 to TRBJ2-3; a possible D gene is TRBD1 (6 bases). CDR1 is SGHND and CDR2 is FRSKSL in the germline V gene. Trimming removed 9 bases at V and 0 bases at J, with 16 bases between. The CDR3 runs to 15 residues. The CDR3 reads CARQPPGQSAETLYF. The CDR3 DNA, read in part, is TGTGCCAGGCAGCCCCCGGGACAAAGTGCAGAA.

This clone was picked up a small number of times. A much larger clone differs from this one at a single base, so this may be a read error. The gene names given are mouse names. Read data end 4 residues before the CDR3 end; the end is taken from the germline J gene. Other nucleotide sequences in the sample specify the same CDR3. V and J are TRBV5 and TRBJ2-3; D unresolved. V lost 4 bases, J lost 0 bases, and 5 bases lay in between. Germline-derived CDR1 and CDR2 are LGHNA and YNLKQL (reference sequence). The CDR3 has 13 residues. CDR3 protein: CASSRQSAETLYF. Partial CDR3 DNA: TGTGCCAGCAGCCGCCAGAGTGCAGAA.

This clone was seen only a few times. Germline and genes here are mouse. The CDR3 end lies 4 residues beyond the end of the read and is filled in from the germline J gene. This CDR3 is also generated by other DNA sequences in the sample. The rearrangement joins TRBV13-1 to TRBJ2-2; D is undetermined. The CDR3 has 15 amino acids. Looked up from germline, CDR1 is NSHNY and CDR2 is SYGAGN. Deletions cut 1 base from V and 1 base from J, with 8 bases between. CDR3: CASSDRLENTGQLYF. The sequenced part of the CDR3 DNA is TGTGCCAGCAGTGATAGGCTGGAAAACACCGGG.

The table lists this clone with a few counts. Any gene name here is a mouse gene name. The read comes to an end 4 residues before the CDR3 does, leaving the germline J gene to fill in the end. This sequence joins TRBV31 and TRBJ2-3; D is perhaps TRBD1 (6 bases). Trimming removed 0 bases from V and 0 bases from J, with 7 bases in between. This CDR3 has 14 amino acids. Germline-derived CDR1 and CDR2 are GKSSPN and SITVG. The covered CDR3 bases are TGTGCCTGGAGTCTAGGACAGAGTGCAGAA. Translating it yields CAWSLGQSAE. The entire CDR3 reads CAWSLGQSAETLYF.

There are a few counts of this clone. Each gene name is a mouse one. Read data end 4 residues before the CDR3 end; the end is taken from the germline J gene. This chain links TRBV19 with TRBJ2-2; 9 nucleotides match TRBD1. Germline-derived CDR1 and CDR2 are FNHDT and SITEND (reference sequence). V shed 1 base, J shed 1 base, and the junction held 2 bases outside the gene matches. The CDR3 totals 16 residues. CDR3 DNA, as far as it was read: TGTGCCAGCAGTATAAAGGACAGGGGAAACACCGGG. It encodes CASSIKDRGNTG. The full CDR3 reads CASSIKDRGNTGQLYF.

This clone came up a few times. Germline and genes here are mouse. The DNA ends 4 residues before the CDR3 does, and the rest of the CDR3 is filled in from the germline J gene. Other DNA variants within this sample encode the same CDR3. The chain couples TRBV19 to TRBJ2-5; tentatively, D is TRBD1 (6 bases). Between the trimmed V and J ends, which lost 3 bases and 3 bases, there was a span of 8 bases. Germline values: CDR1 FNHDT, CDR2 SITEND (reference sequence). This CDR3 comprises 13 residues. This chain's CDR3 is CASSKGQQDTQYF. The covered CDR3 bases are TGTGCCAGCAGTAAAGGACAGCAAGAC.

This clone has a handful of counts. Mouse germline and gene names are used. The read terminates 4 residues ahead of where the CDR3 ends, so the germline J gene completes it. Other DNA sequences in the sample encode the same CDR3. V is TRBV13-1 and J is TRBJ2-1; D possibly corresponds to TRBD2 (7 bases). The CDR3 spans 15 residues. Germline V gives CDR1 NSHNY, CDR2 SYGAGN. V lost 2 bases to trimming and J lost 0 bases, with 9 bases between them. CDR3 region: CASSDLGANYAEQFF. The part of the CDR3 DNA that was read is TGTGCCAGCAGTGACCTGGGGGCTAACTATGCT.

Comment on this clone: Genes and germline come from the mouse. Partial CDR3 DNA: TGTGCCAGCAGTGATGGACTAACTGTCCAAGAC. It encodes CASSDGLTVQD. The whole CDR3 region reads CASSDGLTVQDTQYF. V usage is TRBV13-1 and J usage is TRBJ2-5; unclear D gene. The sequence runs out 4 residues before the end of the CDR3; the remainder is reconstructed from the germline J gene. V was clipped by 0 bases and J by 2 bases, with 10 bases between them. In germline, CDR1 is NSHNY, CDR2 SYGAGN. The CDR3 is 15 residues long.

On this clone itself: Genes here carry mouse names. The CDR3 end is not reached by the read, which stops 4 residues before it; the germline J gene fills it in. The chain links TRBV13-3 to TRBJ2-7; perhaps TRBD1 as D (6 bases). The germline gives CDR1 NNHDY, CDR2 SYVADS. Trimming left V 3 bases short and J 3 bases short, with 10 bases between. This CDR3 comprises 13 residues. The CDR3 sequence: CASSGQVDYEQYF. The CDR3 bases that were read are TGTGCCAGCAGTGGACAGGTCGACTAT.

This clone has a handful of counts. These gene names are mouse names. The sequenced part of the CDR3 DNA is TGTGCCAGCAACAAAGGGTCAGGGGACTATGCT. This encodes CASNKGSGDYA. In full, the CDR3 reads CASNKGSGDYAEQFF. The V and J genes are TRBV13-1 and TRBJ2-1; perhaps TRBD1 as D (6 bases). The CDR3 end falls 4 residues outside the read, so it is completed with the germline J gene. The CDR3 is made up of 15 amino acids. The V gene's germline CDR1 is NSHNY and CDR2 SYGAGN. Deletions cut 6 bases from V and 2 bases from J, with 15 bases between.

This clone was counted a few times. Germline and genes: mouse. The DNA read from the CDR3 is TGTGCCAGCAGTATAAGACCCCAGGGGGAC. It codes for CASSIRPQGD. The whole CDR3 region reads CASSIRPQGDTQYF. The gene calls are TRBV19 and TRBJ2-5; D might be TRBD1 (6 bases). Coverage ceases 4 residues before the CDR3 finishes, and the germline J gene fills in the end. The germline CDR1 and CDR2 sequences are FNHDT and SITEND (reference sequence). The CDR3 covers 14 residues.

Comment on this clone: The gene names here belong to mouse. The CDR3 is CAWSLLGHYAEQFF. Partial CDR3 DNA: TGTGCCTGGAGTCTCCTGGGGCACTATGCT. V usage is TRBV31 and J usage is TRBJ2-1, with D perhaps TRBD2 (6 bases). The DNA ends 4 residues before the CDR3 does, and the rest of the CDR3 is filled in from the germline J gene. The V end lost 0 bases, the J end lost 2 bases, and 8 bases lay between the germline ends. CDR3 length equals 14 residues. In germline, CDR1 is GKSSPN, CDR2 SITVG.

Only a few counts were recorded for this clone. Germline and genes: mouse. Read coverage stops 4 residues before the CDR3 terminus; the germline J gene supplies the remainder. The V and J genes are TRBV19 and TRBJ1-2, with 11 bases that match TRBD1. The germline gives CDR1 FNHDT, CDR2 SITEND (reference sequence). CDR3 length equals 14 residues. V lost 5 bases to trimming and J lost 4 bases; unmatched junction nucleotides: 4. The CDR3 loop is CASRDRGQSSDYTF. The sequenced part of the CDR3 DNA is TGTGCCAGCAGGGACAGGGGGCAGAGCTCC. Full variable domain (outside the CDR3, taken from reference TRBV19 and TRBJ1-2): GGIITQTPKFLIGQEGQKLTLKCQQNFNHDTMYWYRQDSGKGLRLIYYSITENDLQKGDLSEGYDASREKKSSFSLTVTSAQKNEMAVFLCASRDRGQSSDYTFGSGTRLLVI.

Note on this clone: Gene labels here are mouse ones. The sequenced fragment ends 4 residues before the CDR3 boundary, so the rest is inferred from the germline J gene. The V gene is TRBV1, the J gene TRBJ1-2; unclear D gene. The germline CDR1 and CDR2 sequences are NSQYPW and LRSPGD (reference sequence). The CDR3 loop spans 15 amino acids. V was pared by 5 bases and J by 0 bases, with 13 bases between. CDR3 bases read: TGCACCTGCAGTAGCACATCAGGTGCAAACTCC. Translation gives CTCSSTSGANS. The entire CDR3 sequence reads CTCSSTSGANSDYTF.

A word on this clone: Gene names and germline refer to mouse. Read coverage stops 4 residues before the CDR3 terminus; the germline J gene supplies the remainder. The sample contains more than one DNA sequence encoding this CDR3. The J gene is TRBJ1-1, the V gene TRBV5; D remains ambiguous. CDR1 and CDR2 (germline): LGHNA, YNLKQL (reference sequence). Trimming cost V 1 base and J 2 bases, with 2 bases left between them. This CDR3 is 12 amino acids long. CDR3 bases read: TGTGCCAGCAGCCAAGTTAACACA. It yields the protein CASSQVNT. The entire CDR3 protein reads CASSQVNTEVFF.